The 5 T cell receptor beta chains below all came from one sample that was sequenced in a study of T cells in Graves' hyperthyroidism and ophthalmopathy. The TCR beta CDR3 regions underwent amplification using RNA transcripts as the source. A first-round RT-PCR of the TCR CDR3 used the HTBI primer set. TCRdb used MiXCR to reprocess the multiplex PCR reads, holding one entry per CDR3 protein. Of around 250,000 distinct CDR3 sequences listed, over 20% are singletons. Material: blood. The receptors come from a middle-aged woman with Graves' ophthalmopathy.

This clonotype was seen only a few times. The rearrangement joins TRBV20-1 to TRBJ2-5; perhaps TRBD2 as D (6 bases). There are 15 residues in the CDR3. Germline V gene sequence: CDR1 DFQATT, CDR2 SNEGSKA (reference sequence). Trimming took 1 base from V and 4 from J, leaving 16 bases between them. CDR3 region: CSARAGEGIGETQYF. DNA for the CDR3: TGCAGTGCTAGAGCGGGAGAGGGGATTGGAGAGACCCAGTACTTC.

The rearrangement uses TRBV7-9 and TRBJ2-7; D may be TRBD1 (6 bases). V was pared by 5 bases and J by 5 bases, with 10 bases between. Germline V CDR1 and CDR2: SEHNR, FQNEAQ (reference sequence). This CDR3 region has 12 residues. The CDR3 spells CASSATGHEQYF. CDR3 in DNA: TGTGCCAGCAGCGCGACAGGACACGAGCAGTACTTC.

This clonotype was seen ten or more times. V usage is TRBV12-3 or TRBV12-4 and J usage is TRBJ2-5; 7 bases fit TRBD1. The trim removed 4 bases at V and 5 bases at J, leaving 10 bases unmatched. The CDR3 contains 15 residues. The CDR3 nucleotides read TGTGCCAGCAGTTCCACAGGGGTAGGTGATGAGACCCAGTACTTC. Amino acid sequence: CASSSTGVGDETQYF.

Points on this clonotype: No conserved phenylalanine or tryptophan ends this CDR3, so it is likely a read error. The chain combines TRBV28 with TRBJ1-2, with a possible D match to TRBD1 (5 bases). Germline CDR1 and CDR2: MDHEN and SYDVKM. V was trimmed by 4 bases and J by 6 bases, leaving 9 bases between them. The CDR3 contains 12 residues. In DNA, the CDR3 is TGTGCCAGCAGTTCGACAGACGATGGCTACACCCTC. This translates into CASSSTDDGYTL.

This rearrangement joins TRBV10-3 to TRBJ1-1, with D tentatively TRBD1 (5 bases). The germline CDR1 and CDR2 sequences are ENHRY and SYGVKD. CDR3 length: 14 amino acids. Trimming took off 7 bases at V and 0 bases at J, with 12 bases between the two ends. The chain's CDR3 is CAINSGGLNTEAFF. CDR3 nucleotide sequence: TGTGCCATCAACTCGGGGGGACTGAACACTGAAGCTTTCTTT.